This is a list of T cell receptor beta chains from one sample in a study of metastatic and nonmetastatic thyroid tumors. MiXCR was used by TCRdb to re-call the PCR reads. The sample holds more than 15,000 clones; over 25% are singletons and the top ten take approximately 6.1%. Material: blood. Receptors originate from a female donor with papillary thyroid cancer or a benign thyroid nodule (not recorded which). Some clones in this sample may be carry-over from other donors' samples. CDR3s include the opening cysteine and the closing phenylalanine or tryptophan. The D gene is left open where the match is weak. Where a row states a size, it is once, few, many or the class of an expanded clone; other rows omit it.

d_call,j_call,v_call,clone_size,cdr3_nt,cdr3_aa
-,TRBJ1-4,TRBV7-9,many,TGTGCCAGCAGCCCCGGGACGGTCAATACTAATGAAAAACTGTTTTTT,CASSPGTVNTNEKLFF
-,TRBJ1-6,TRBV3-1,-,TGTGCCAGCAGCCAAGATGGTCCCCTCCACTTT,CASSQDGPLHF
-,TRBJ1-2,TRBV27,-,TGTGCCAGCCGTAGAACTGAGGGCTATGGCTACACCTTC,CASRRTEGYGYTF
TRBD2,TRBJ2-7,TRBV28,medium-sized,TGTGCCAGCAGTTGGGGACTAGCGGGACACGAGCAGTACTTC,CASSWGLAGHEQYF
TRBD2,TRBJ2-3,TRBV20-1,-,TGCAGTGCCCCGACTAGCGGGAGAACGGCAGATACGCAGTATTTT,CSAPTSGRTADTQYF
TRBD1,TRBJ2-6,TRBV12-3/TRBV12-4,few,TGTGCCAGCAGTTGGGACAGGCAAGGTGGGGCCAACGTACTGAGTTTC,CASSWDRQGGANVLSF
-,TRBJ2-3,TRBV6-4,medium-sized,TGTGCCAGCAGTGAGGGGGATCGGGATACGCAGTATTTT,CASSEGDRDTQYF
-,TRBJ2-1,TRBV4-1,once,TGCGCCAGCAGCCAACGCGGAAGCTCCTACAATGAGCAGTTCTTC,CASSQRGSSYNEQFF
-,TRBJ1-1,TRBV4-3,once,TGCGCCAGCAGCCAACTTAGGGACACTGAAGCTTTCTTT,CASSQLRDTEAFF
-,TRBJ1-2,TRBV5-1,-,TGCGCCAGCAGTTCGGAGGGAGGAAACTATGGCTACACCTTC,CASSSEGGNYGYTF
-,TRBJ2-2,TRBV4-2,many,TGTGCCAGCAGCCAAGAAGGGTGGGGGAACACCGGGGAGCTGTTTTTT,CASSQEGWGNTGELFF
TRBD2,TRBJ2-1,TRBV19,many,TGTGCCAGTAGTATACTAGCGGGGAGCGATGAGCAGTTCTTC,CASSILAGSDEQFF
-,TRBJ2-6,TRBV28,medium-sized,TGTGCCAGCAGTTTGGGGGCCTCTGGGGCCAACGTCCTGACTTTC,CASSLGASGANVLTF
-,TRBJ1-1,TRBV15,medium-sized,TGTGCCACCAGCCGGGCCCGAATGAACACTGAAGCTTTCTTT,CATSRARMNTEAFF
-,TRBJ2-5,TRBV27,-,TGTGCCAGCAGCCGAAGGTCAGCAAGAACAGAGACCCAGTACTTC,CASSRRSARTETQYF
-,TRBJ1-1,TRBV19,-,TGTGCCAGTAGTATAGATCTGACTGAAGCTTTCTTT,CASSIDLTEAFF
-,TRBJ2-1,TRBV12-3/TRBV12-4,-,TGTGCCAGCAGTTTAGACAGGGCCAATGAGCAGTTCTTC,CASSLDRANEQFF
TRBD2,TRBJ2-2,TRBV9,many,TGTGCCAGCAGACTAGCGGAAGGCGGGGAGCTGTTTTTT,CASRLAEGGELFF
-,TRBJ2-6,TRBV6-4,medium-sized,TGTGCCAGCAGTGACAACTCTGGGGCCAACGTCCTGACTTTC,CASSDNSGANVLTF
-,TRBJ1-4,TRBV30,many,TGTGCCTGGAGCGGACTAACCTTAAATGAAAAACTGTTTTTT,CAWSGLTLNEKLFF
TRBD2,TRBJ2-1,TRBV20-1,-,TGCAGTGCTAGACAAGCGGGAGGAGGCAATGAGCAGTTCTTC,CSARQAGGGNEQFF
TRBD2,TRBJ2-1,TRBV5-1,-,TGCGCCAGCAGCACTACTAGCGGGTCCTACAATGAGCAGTTCTTC,CASSTTSGSYNEQFF
-,TRBJ1-6,TRBV25-1,many,TGTGCCAGCGGCGGAACCTATAATTCACCCCTCCACTTT,CASGGTYNSPLHF
-,TRBJ2-2,TRBV7-6,-,TGTGCCTGCAGATTAGCCTTCGAGAACACCGGGGAGCTGTTTTTT,CACRLAFENTGELFF
TRBD1,TRBJ1-5,TRBV4-1,-,TGCGCCAGCAGCCACGGACAGGGAAGGAATCAGCCCCAGCATTTT,CASSHGQGRNQPQHF
-,TRBJ2-1,TRBV11-3,many,TGTGCCAGCAGCAAGAACTGGGGCCACCGGGACGGCGACAATGAGCAGTTCTTC,CASSKNWGHRDGDNEQFF
-,TRBJ1-2,TRBV28,medium-sized,TGTGCCAGCAGTGATCCTCGGGGGACGGCCTATGGCTACACCTTC,CASSDPRGTAYGYTF
-,TRBJ1-4,TRBV28,-,TGTGCCAGCAGTTTCACAGGTGCAACTAATGAAAAACTGTTTTTT,CASSFTGATNEKLFF
TRBD1,TRBJ1-6,TRBV3-1,few,TGTGCCAGCAGCCTGGGGACAGGGGATTCACCCCTCCACTTT,CASSLGTGDSPLHF
-,TRBJ2-1,TRBV7-2,many,TGTGCCAGCAGCCAGTTCGGGTCCAGCTCCTACAATGAGCAGTTCTTC,CASSQFGSSSYNEQFF
TRBD2,TRBJ2-3,TRBV2,-,TGTGCCAGCAGTAAAACTAGCGACTACACAGATACGCAGTATTTT,CASSKTSDYTDTQYF
-,TRBJ1-2,TRBV19,few,TGTGCCAGTAGTGATCCTGGTGGGGCTTATGGCTACACCTTC,CASSDPGGAYGYTF
-,TRBJ1-1,TRBV5-1,-,TGCGCCAGCAGCGACCCCAGGATATCGAACACTGAAGCTTTCTTT,CASSDPRISNTEAFF
-,TRBJ2-2,TRBV28,-,TGTGCCAGCAGTTTATCATCGGCCTCCGGGGAGCTGTTTTTT,CASSLSSASGELFF
-,TRBJ1-1,TRBV19,many,TGTGCCAGTAGTATCGGAACAGGTGTATTGAACACTGAAGCTTTCTTT,CASSIGTGVLNTEAFF
TRBD2,TRBJ2-2,TRBV6-4,medium-sized,TGTGCCAGCAGCCCTACTAGCGGGGGTACCGGGGAGCTGTTTTTT,CASSPTSGGTGELFF
-,TRBJ2-7,TRBV6-2/TRBV6-3,few,TGTGCCAGCAGTTACTCTGGGGGGGACAACGAGCAGTACTTC,CASSYSGGDNEQYF
-,TRBJ2-1,TRBV7-6,many,TGTGCCAGCAGCTTAACGGGCAATGAGCAGTTCTTC,CASSLTGNEQFF
-,TRBJ2-3,TRBV20-1,many,TGCAGTGCCCAAGGGCGGAATACGCAGTATTTT,CSAQGRNTQYF
-,TRBJ2-1,TRBV4-1,many,TGCGCCAGCAGCCAAGGATTGATGTCGCCCAATGAGCAGTTCTTC,CASSQGLMSPNEQFF
TRBD2,TRBJ2-1,TRBV20-1,many,TGCAGTCTCGAGGGGTCTAGCGGGGATCGCCGAAATGAGCAGTTCTTC,CSLEGSSGDRRNEQFF
TRBD1,TRBJ1-5,TRBV20-1,-,TGCAGTACCTCGACAGGGTCGGAGCCCCAGCATTTT,CSTSTGSEPQHF
TRBD1,TRBJ1-2,TRBV6-1,few,TGTGCGAGCAGTGAGGGTGGGACAGGGCCATATGGCTACACATTC,CASSEGGTGPYGYTF
-,TRBJ1-4,TRBV10-3,many,TGTGCCACCGCCCTAGGATCCACTAATGAAAAACTGTTTTTT,CATALGSTNEKLFF
TRBD2,TRBJ2-7,TRBV4-2,few,TGTGCCAGCAGCCGCCCGGGACTAGCGTCCTACGAGCAGTACTTC,CASSRPGLASYEQYF
TRBD1,TRBJ1-6,TRBV5-1,-,TGCGCCAGCAGCTTGGGACAGGGAAGTTCACCCCTCCACTTT,CASSLGQGSSPLHF
-,TRBJ1-1,TRBV2,-,TGTGCCAGCAGTGAAGCGGGGGCAGGCAGGGTCAGGACTGAAGCTTTCTTT,CASSEAGAGRVRTEAFF
TRBD2,TRBJ2-7,TRBV14,-,TGTGCCAGCAGCCGTGTTAGCGGGATAAGCGACGAGCAGTACTTC,CASSRVSGISDEQYF